These T cell receptor beta chains were read from a single sample in a study of cytomegalovirus exposure and HLA in healthy donors. Clones were read by immunoSEQ multiplex PCR, and TCRdb kept only the in-frame ones, dropping some. In the table there are approximately 99,000 clones, roughly 73% of which are singletons. The specimen was PBMCs. These TCRs come from a man between 35 and 55 years old in good health and CMV-seronegative. Each CDR3 is given with its conserved first and last residue. A D gene is named only where the DNA matches it firmly. The listing skips clone size in some rows; elsewhere it reads once, few, many or a size class.

size,V,J,D,DNA,CDR3
many,TRBV7-2,TRBJ2-7,TRBD2,TGTGCCAGCAGCTTACAGCGGGGAACCTACGAGCAGTACTTC,CASSLQRGTYEQYF
few,TRBV7-8,TRBJ2-5,NA,TGTGCCAGCAGCTTAGATTCCTCGGAAGGGCAGGGTACAGAGACCCAGTACTTC,CASSLDSSEGQGTETQYF
NA,TRBV6-5,TRBJ2-7,TRBD1,TGTGCCAGCAGTTACGGGACAGGGGGAGGGCTGTACTTC,CASSYGTGGGLYF
NA,TRBV2,TRBJ1-2,NA,TGTGCCAGCAGTGAGTGGCAGGGGCTGGATGGCTACACCTTC,CASSEWQGLDGYTF
many,TRBV5-5,TRBJ1-2,NA,TGTGCCAGCAGCTTGGCCGGGAAGGTTTCTAGCTATGGCTACACCTTC,CASSLAGKVSSYGYTF
NA,TRBV5-6,TRBJ2-5,NA,TGTGCCAGCAGCTACGGGACTTCCCAGTACTTC,CASSYGTSQYF
NA,TRBV7-9,TRBJ2-5,TRBD1,TGTGCCAGCAGCGGTACAGGGGGAACCCAGTACTTC,CASSGTGGTQYF
NA,TRBV5-1,TRBJ2-7,TRBD2,TGCGCCAGCAGCTTGGAGGGCGGGGGGCTCGAGCAGTACTTC,CASSLEGGGLEQYF
NA,TRBV7-6,TRBJ1-2,TRBD1,TGTGCCAGCAGCTTAGCGACAGGGGGAAACTATGGCTACACCTTC,CASSLATGGNYGYTF
few,TRBV18,TRBJ1-2,NA,TGTGCCAGCTCACCTGAGTTCTCAGGGAACTATGGCTACACCTTC,CASSPEFSGNYGYTF
NA,TRBV5-1,TRBJ1-3,TRBD1,TGCGCCAGCAGCCTTGGGACAGGGGAAACTGGAAACACCATATATTTT,CASSLGTGETGNTIYF
NA,TRBV5-4,TRBJ2-7,TRBD2,TGTGCCAGCAGCACCTGGAGGAGTAGCGGGGTGGCCTACGAGCAGTACTTC,CASSTWRSSGVAYEQYF
NA,TRBV25-1,TRBJ1-1,NA,TGTGCCAGCAGTGAGGGGCCCCTAACCACTGAAGCTTTCTTT,CASSEGPLTTEAFF
NA,TRBV5-1,TRBJ2-7,NA,TGCGCCAGCAGGCGGACAGGGAGGGCCTACGAGCAGTACTTC,CASRRTGRAYEQYF
NA,TRBV11-2,TRBJ1-2,TRBD1,TGTGCCAGCAGGCCGACAGGGGGCTATGGCTACACCTTC,CASRPTGGYGYTF
NA,TRBV5-6,TRBJ1-6,TRBD1,TGTGCCAGCAGCCCCGGGACAGTGAGGATTCGGCCCCTCCACTTT,CASSPGTVRIRPLHF
many,TRBV28,TRBJ1-1,NA,TGTGCCAGCAGTCCCCATGTGGGAAGGGGGAACACTGAAGCTTTCTTT,CASSPHVGRGNTEAFF
NA,TRBV6-5,TRBJ1-2,TRBD1,TGTGCCAGCACACGGACAGGAGGCTATGGCTACACCTTC,CASTRTGGYGYTF
NA,TRBV7-9,TRBJ1-2,NA,TGTGCCAGCAGCTTAGATTTGGGCATAGATAACTATGGCTACACCTTC,CASSLDLGIDNYGYTF
few,TRBV6-1,TRBJ1-6,TRBD1,TGTGCCAGCAGGGGGACAGTTAATTCACCCCTCCACTTT,CASRGTVNSPLHF
NA,TRBV2,TRBJ1-6,TRBD1,TGTGCCAGCAGTGCTACAGGGGGGACCTATAATTCCCCCCTCCACTTT,CASSATGGTYNSPLHF
NA,TRBV4-3,TRBJ2-3,NA,TGCGCCAGCAGCCAAGCTGCCCGGACAGACAAAGATACGCAGTATTTT,CASSQAARTDKDTQYF
NA,TRBV5-1,TRBJ2-1,TRBD2,TGCGCCAGCAGCTTGGAGCTAGCGGGGGGGCAGAATGAGCAGTTCTTC,CASSLELAGGQNEQFF
NA,TRBV7-9,TRBJ1-5,NA,TGTGCCAGCAGCGCACAGGGTATACAGCCCCAGCATTTT,CASSAQGIQPQHF
NA,TRBV25-1,TRBJ2-7,TRBD2,TGTGCCAGCAGTGAAGGTTGGGGGGGCGAGCAGTACTTC,CASSEGWGGEQYF
NA,TRBV6-1,TRBJ2-7,NA,TGTGCCAGCAGCCCCATAGAGGCCGAGCAGTACTTC,CASSPIEAEQYF
NA,TRBV4-1,TRBJ2-7,TRBD1,TGCGCCAGCAGCCAGCGACAGGGGGCCACCTACGAGCAGTACTTC,CASSQRQGATYEQYF
NA,TRBV14,TRBJ1-4,NA,TGTGCCAGCAGCAGGGGTGATCTTCGAGAAAAACTGTTTTTT,CASSRGDLREKLFF
NA,TRBV19,TRBJ2-7,NA,TGTGCCAGTAGTATTGTTCCAGGCTACGAGCAGTACTTC,CASSIVPGYEQYF
NA,TRBV2,TRBJ2-3,NA,TGTGCCAGCAGTCGTCCCAGGGGAGATACGCAGTATTTT,CASSRPRGDTQYF
NA,TRBV6-5,TRBJ2-2,TRBD2,TGTGCCAGCAGTTTACTAGCGGGGGGCGGTACCGGGGAGCTGTTTTTT,CASSLLAGGGTGELFF
NA,TRBV10-3,TRBJ2-4,TRBD2,TGTGCCGCTGGGACTAGCGCAAACATTCAGTACTTC,CAAGTSANIQYF
few,TRBV6-1,TRBJ2-7,NA,TGTGCCAGCACGTACTCGTCAGGTGACTACGAGCAGTACTTC,CASTYSSGDYEQYF
few,TRBV6-1,TRBJ2-7,NA,TGTGCCAGCAGGGACATCACCACCTACGAGCAGTACTTC,CASRDITTYEQYF
NA,TRBV15,TRBJ2-2,NA,TGTGCCACCAGCAGAGCGTCGGACACCGGGGAGCTGTTTTTT,CATSRASDTGELFF
NA,TRBV5-1,TRBJ1-6,NA,TGCGCCAGCAGCTTGGCCTTGGGGGCGCGACCCTCACCCCTCCACTTT,CASSLALGARPSPLHF
NA,TRBV5-1,TRBJ2-1,NA,TGCGCCAGCAGCCCGGGGAATAGCCCCCTTTACAATGAGCAGTTCTTC,CASSPGNSPLYNEQFF
NA,TRBV7-9,TRBJ2-5,TRBD1,TGTGCCAGCAGCTTAGGTGGGACAGACTGGGGGACCCAGTACTTC,CASSLGGTDWGTQYF
NA,TRBV11-3,TRBJ2-1,TRBD2,TGTGCCAGCAGCCAGACCAGCGGGGCAAACAATGAGCAGTTCTTC,CASSQTSGANNEQFF
NA,TRBV29-1,TRBJ2-3,NA,TGCACGGGGTTCGGGAGTGGAACACAGGATACGCAGTATTTT,CTGFGSGTQDTQYF
NA,TRBV4-1,TRBJ2-2,NA,TGCGCCAGCAGCCCCTTGGAGGGGGCATCCGGGGAGCTGTTTTTT,CASSPLEGASGELFF
NA,TRBV5-6,TRBJ2-3,TRBD2,TGTGCCAGCAGCGAACTAGCGGGGGGGTCAGGAGATACGCAGTATTTT,CASSELAGGSGDTQYF
NA,TRBV2,TRBJ1-1,TRBD1,TGTGCCAGCGGGGGACAGGGCTACACTGAAGCTTTCTTT,CASGGQGYTEAFF
NA,TRBV19,TRBJ1-1,NA,TGTGCCAGTGGAAGCCGGGGCACTGAAGCTTTCTTT,CASGSRGTEAFF
NA,TRBV5-8,TRBJ1-5,TRBD1,TGTGCCACCGAACAGGGGGCTTGGAGCAATCAGCCCCAGCATTTT,CATEQGAWSNQPQHF
NA,TRBV28,TRBJ2-4,TRBD1,TGTGCCAGCAGTCCGACAGGGGACAAAAACATTCAGTACTTC,CASSPTGDKNIQYF
NA,TRBV10-3,TRBJ2-1,TRBD2,TGTGCCATCAGTGATCGGAAGGGGTTACGTAGCGGGACCTACAATGAGCAGTTCTTC,CAISDRKGLRSGTYNEQFF
NA,TRBV4-1,TRBJ2-3,TRBD2,TGCGCCAGCAGCCAAGGGACTAGCGGGGGGTTAGCAGATACGCAGTATTTT,CASSQGTSGGLADTQYF
few,TRBV9,TRBJ2-1,TRBD1,TGTGCCAGCAGCCGGACAGGGCGAAATGAGCAGTTCTTC,CASSRTGRNEQFF
NA,TRBV2,TRBJ2-7,NA,TGTGCCAGCAGTACATACGAGCAGTACTTC,CASSTYEQYF
NA,TRBV5-1,TRBJ2-7,NA,TGCGCCAGCAGCTTGGCCGGGCAGGGCCTCTCCTACGAGCAGTACTTC,CASSLAGQGLSYEQYF
NA,TRBV6-4,TRBJ2-1,NA,TGTGCCAGCAGTGAATTCCGGGGGGCGTTTTACAATGAGCAGTTCTTC,CASSEFRGAFYNEQFF
few,TRBV7-2,TRBJ2-3,TRBD2,TGTGCCAGCAGCTTAGGCGGGGGGATTACTAGCACAGATACGCAGTATTTT,CASSLGGGITSTDTQYF
NA,TRBV9,TRBJ1-2,NA,TGTGCCAGCAGCGGGGGGGGACCCAGGAGGTATGGCTACACCTTC,CASSGGGPRRYGYTF
NA,TRBV30,TRBJ2-2,NA,TGTGCCGCCCAAAGCGGGCTGAACACCGGGGAGCTGTTTTTT,CAAQSGLNTGELFF
NA,TRBV7-6,TRBJ2-7,TRBD1,TGTGCCAGCAGCCCGGACAGGCTTCACGAGCAGTACTTC,CASSPDRLHEQYF
NA,TRBV5-1,TRBJ2-5,TRBD1,TGCGCCAGTCGGACAGGGTGGTCTGAGACCCAGTACTTC,CASRTGWSETQYF
NA,TRBV21-1,TRBJ2-1,NA,TGTGCCAGCAGCAAAACTTTACAGGGACAATGGGACAATGAGCAGTTCTTC,CASSKTLQGQWDNEQFF
few,TRBV2,TRBJ1-2,TRBD1,TGTGCCAGCAGTTACGGGACAGGGTCGTTTGGCTACACCTTC,CASSYGTGSFGYTF
NA,TRBV7-2,TRBJ2-3,NA,TGTGCCAGCAGCTTAGGCCAGGAAGATACGCAGTATTTT,CASSLGQEDTQYF